Listed below are T cell receptor beta chains from one sample, sequenced in a study of vaccination and CD4 T cells after COVID-19. TCRdb reprocessed the PCR reads via MiXCR and lists one record per CDR3 protein. The table includes about 36,000 distinct CDR3 sequences, around 39% detected once. The sequences come from CD4+ T cells from blood, collected about 7 months after SARS-CoV-2 vaccination. The receptors originated from a human donor who had recovered from COVID-19. The CDR3 runs from the conserved cysteine through the conserved F or W. The D gene is left open where the match is weak. Size tells how often a clone was seen (once, few, many) or the class of an expanded clone, and some rows leave it out.

J gene | clone size | D gene | V gene | CDR3 DNA | CDR3 protein
TRBJ2-7 | - | - | TRBV29-1 | TGCAGCGTCGCTACGGTATACGAGCAGTACTTC | CSVATVYEQYF
TRBJ1-5 | - | TRBD1 | TRBV6-1 | TGTGCCAGCAGAGCACAGGGGTCCGCAGCCAGTCAGCCCCAGCATTTT | CASRAQGSAASQPQHF
TRBJ2-3 | many | - | TRBV19 | TGTGCCAGTAGTGCGGACTTCACAGATACGCAGTATTTT | CASSADFTDTQYF
TRBJ2-7 | few | TRBD1 | TRBV7-4 | TGTGCCAGCAGCCCACAGTTGGGAGGACAGGGGGCCCTCTACGAGCAGTACTTC | CASSPQLGGQGALYEQYF
TRBJ2-7 | - | - | TRBV2 | TGTGCCAGCAGTGAGGGCCCTCAGGATGTAGACGAGCAGTACTTC | CASSEGPQDVDEQYF
TRBJ2-7 | few | - | TRBV6-5 | TGTGCCAGCAGTTTCGGACAGACCTACGAGCAGTACTTC | CASSFGQTYEQYF
TRBJ2-7 | - | - | TRBV6-1 | TGTGCCAGCAGTGACAGCAGAATCCTCTACGAGCAGTACTTC | CASSDSRILYEQYF
TRBJ2-7 | once | - | TRBV28 | TGTGCCAGCAGTTTATCCCCCCAGGATTCCGGCAGATCCTACGAGCAGTACTTC | CASSLSPQDSGRSYEQYF
TRBJ2-7 | - | TRBD2 | TRBV4-1 | TGCGCCAGCAGCCAGAGACTAGCGGGAGAGAAAGGCGGCGAGCAGTACTTC | CASSQRLAGEKGGEQYF
TRBJ1-4 | - | - | TRBV6-4 | TGTGCCAGCAGCATCCCTTTTGAAAAACTGTTTTTT | CASSIPFEKLFF
TRBJ1-2 | few | - | TRBV28 | TGTGCCAGCAGTTTATATTACACGAGGGGAGTCGTGGGTGGCTACACCTTC | CASSLYYTRGVVGGYTF
TRBJ2-5 | few | TRBD2 | TRBV20-1 | TGCAGTGCTACAGCCCCTATAGCGGGAGAGGTGTACCAAGAGACCCAGTACTTC | CSATAPIAGEVYQETQYF
TRBJ1-4 | once | - | TRBV28 | TGTGCCAGCAGCCCCGGTGGGCTTGGAGAAAAACTGTTTTTT | CASSPGGLGEKLFF
TRBJ2-7 | - | TRBD1 | TRBV27 | TGTGCCAGCAGCCGTGGACAGGGTAGAACCTACGAGCAGTACTTC | CASSRGQGRTYEQYF
TRBJ1-2 | - | TRBD1 | TRBV6-5 | TGTGCCAGCAGTTACTCGGGACAGGGGGATATGGGATACACCTTC | CASSYSGQGDMGYTF
TRBJ1-5 | few | TRBD1 | TRBV15 | TGTGCCACCAGCAGGGCCGGGACAGACCAGCCCCAGCATTTT | CATSRAGTDQPQHF
TRBJ2-2 | - | TRBD2 | TRBV20-1 | TGCAGTGCTAGACCCGGGACTAGCGGCACCGGGGAGCTGTTTTTT | CSARPGTSGTGELFF
TRBJ2-7 | - | - | TRBV7-9 | TGTGCCAGCAGCTCAACAGGGTTCTACGAGCAGTACTTC | CASSSTGFYEQYF
TRBJ2-7 | - | - | TRBV21-1 | TGTGCCAGCAGCAATTCGAGTTGGGGCTCCTACGAGCAGTACTTC | CASSNSSWGSYEQYF
TRBJ2-5 | - | TRBD1 | TRBV28 | TGTGCCAGCAGTACTAGGGGACAGGGCCAAGAGACCCAGTACTTC | CASSTRGQGQETQYF
TRBJ2-5 | - | TRBD2 | TRBV7-2 | TGTGCCAGCAGCTTCCGTAGCGGGTCATACCAAGAGACCCAGTACTTC | CASSFRSGSYQETQYF
TRBJ2-1 | few | - | TRBV7-8 | TGTGCCAGCAGCTTATACAACAATGAGCAGTTCTTC | CASSLYNNEQFF
TRBJ2-1 | - | - | TRBV7-9 | TGTGCCAGCAGCTTAGACCCAGGTGGCGGGGCTTACAATGAGCAGTTCTTC | CASSLDPGGGAYNEQFF
TRBJ1-5 | few | TRBD1 | TRBV7-9 | TGTGCCAGCAGCTTAGAACAGGGGGCCGTTGTCTCTCAGCCCCAGCATTTT | CASSLEQGAVVSQPQHF
TRBJ2-3 | - | TRBD2 | TRBV11-3 | TGTGCCAGCAGCCTGCGGACTAGCGGGAGGGAAGATACGCAGTATTTT | CASSLRTSGREDTQYF
TRBJ1-1 | - | TRBD1 | TRBV5-1 | TGCGCCAGCGGGACAGGGGACGTGAACACTGAAGCTTTCTTT | CASGTGDVNTEAFF
TRBJ2-1 | - | TRBD2 | TRBV6-1 | TGTGCCAGCAGGACGGCTAGCGGGAGCGACGATGAGCAGTTCTTC | CASRTASGSDDEQFF
TRBJ1-5 | many | - | TRBV15 | TGTGCCACCAGCAGAGAAGGCAATCAGCCCCAGCATTTT | CATSREGNQPQHF
TRBJ2-5 | few | - | TRBV27 | TGTGCCAGCAGTTCGAGACTGAAACAAGAGACCCAGTACTTC | CASSSRLKQETQYF
TRBJ2-5 | few | - | TRBV10-3 | TGTGCCATCAGTGACTTTGCAGATGAGACCCAGTACTTC | CAISDFADETQYF
TRBJ1-1 | - | - | TRBV7-8 | TGTGCCAGCAGCTTAATCTCTACTGAAGCTTTCTTT | CASSLISTEAFF
TRBJ1-5 | few | - | TRBV6-1 | TGTGCCAGCAGGCTTTATACAGGTCACCCCAATCAGCCCCAGCATTTT | CASRLYTGHPNQPQHF
TRBJ2-1 | - | TRBD2 | TRBV19 | TGTGCCAGTAGTATAGCCCCGACTAGCGGGAGGGCCAGGGTTGGCAATGAGCAGTTCTTC | CASSIAPTSGRARVGNEQFF
TRBJ1-1 | once | - | TRBV27 | TGTGCCAGCAGTTCCGGCCTTACGAACACTGAAGCTTTCTTT | CASSSGLTNTEAFF
TRBJ1-2 | few | - | TRBV5-1 | TGCGCCAGCAGCTTGAGGGCAGTTGGTAGGGATGGCTACACCTTC | CASSLRAVGRDGYTF
TRBJ2-5 | few | - | TRBV24-1 | TGTGCCACCAGTGATCGGAGGGGGGGGCAAGAGACCCAGTACTTC | CATSDRRGGQETQYF
TRBJ2-7 | - | TRBD2 | TRBV7-9 | TGTGCCAGCAGCCAAGCGGGAGTCCCCTCCGAGCAGTACTTC | CASSQAGVPSEQYF
TRBJ2-5 | few | - | TRBV28 | TGTGCCAGCAGCTCGACTTGGGAGACCCAGTACTTC | CASSSTWETQYF
TRBJ1-6 | - | - | TRBV20-1 | TGCAGTGCCGGCGGGCAAAATTCACCCCTCCACTTT | CSAGGQNSPLHF
TRBJ2-5 | few | - | TRBV20-1 | TGCAGTGCTTTACTAGGACAGGGAGGGGAGACCCAGTACTTC | CSALLGQGGETQYF
TRBJ2-5 | - | - | TRBV20-1 | TGCAGTGCTAGAAACCGATACAGGGGTGTGCGGGGTTGGGAGACCCAGTACTTC | CSARNRYRGVRGWETQYF
TRBJ1-1 | - | - | TRBV11-3 | TGTGCCAGCAGCTCCGGGGGGGGCCCTCAGGGACGAAAGAACACTGAAGCTTTCTTT | CASSSGGGPQGRKNTEAFF
TRBJ1-2 | few | - | TRBV6-1 | TGTGCCAGCAGTGCAGGGTTCGCTGGCTACACCTTC | CASSAGFAGYTF
TRBJ1-5 | few | TRBD1 | TRBV12-3/TRBV12-4 | TGTGCCAGCACCACAGGGGGCTATCAGCCCCAGCATTTT | CASTTGGYQPQHF
TRBJ2-3 | - | TRBD1 | TRBV20-1 | TGCAGTGCTAGAGACCCAGGGACAGGGTTGATCTCAGATACGCAGTATTTT | CSARDPGTGLISDTQYF
TRBJ2-7 | - | TRBD2 | TRBV27 | TGTGCCAGCGGGCGGGGGGGCATGGGCTACGAGCAGTACTTC | CASGRGGMGYEQYF
TRBJ2-3 | - | TRBD1 | TRBV20-1 | TGCAGTGCTAAAAAAGGGACAGGGGGACATACGCAGTATTTT | CSAKKGTGGHTQYF